This T cell receptor beta chain was sequenced during a study of cytomegalovirus exposure and HLA in healthy donors. Both 60 Vbeta primers and 13 Jbeta primers went into the PCR. Produced via immunoSEQ multiplex PCR; TCRdb's table is partial and in-frame only. This table has 100,000 to 150,000 clones, 75% to 80% appearing once. This clone has more than one count but fewer than ten. Its specificity is not known. CDR1 and CDR2 from the germline V gene are MDHEN and SYDVKM. V dropped 6 bases and J dropped 2 bases, with 13 bases sitting between them. The CDR3 loop spans 14 amino acids. Study results and caveats: One cluster of highly shared sequence variants probably arose as a sequencing artifact. The availability of immune exposure information extended only to CMV serostatus.

The V call is TRBV28, the J call TRBJ1-2; the D gene is possibly TRBD1 (5 bases). This TCR was recovered from a woman aged 55-69 years in good health and CMV-seronegative. Sequenced input: PBMCs. CDR3 nucleotide sequence: TGTGCCAGCAGGTACGGGGGGGAAAACTATGGCTACACCTTC. Its protein product is CASRYGGENYGYTF.